These T cell receptor beta chains were read from a single sample in a study of T cells after somatic rescue of genetic block. The method was immunoSEQ multiplex PCR; TCRdb's version includes in-frame clones alone and lacks a portion of them. The sample yields 10,000 to 15,000 clones, roughly two thirds seen once. Input material: peripheral blood mononuclear cells (PBMCs). The origin of the receptors is a boy between 10 and 17 years old. The CDR3 runs from the conserved cysteine through the conserved F or W. The D gene is left open where the match is weak. Clone size is shown for a subset of rows, as once, few, many or a class of expanded clone.

V gene	J gene	clone size	D gene	CDR3 DNA	CDR3 protein
TRBV6-1	TRBJ2-7	.	.	TGTGCCAGCAGTGAGATCGACAGTCCTCCGGACGAGCAGTACTTC	CASSEIDSPPDEQYF
TRBV6-1	TRBJ1-1	.	TRBD1	TGTGCCAGCAGTGAAGCCGTCTGGACAGGTAGTCGGAACACTGAAGCTTTCTTT	CASSEAVWTGSRNTEAFF
TRBV5-6	TRBJ2-7	.	.	TGTGCCAGCAGCTTGAGGACTTGGGGGTACGAGCAGTACTTC	CASSLRTWGYEQYF
TRBV9	TRBJ1-1	.	.	TGTGCCAGCAGCGTAGCACAACAGTGGGGAACGGCTGAAGCTTTCTTT	CASSVAQQWGTAEAFF
TRBV10-3	TRBJ1-5	.	.	TGTGCCATCAGTGAAGAGGTTGGTTGGGAACGGAATAGCAATCAGCCCCAGCATTTT	CAISEEVGWERNSNQPQHF
TRBV5-1	TRBJ2-3	.	TRBD1	TGCGCCAGCAGCCAGGTCAGGGGGACGAGGGATACGCAGTATTTT	CASSQVRGTRDTQYF
TRBV11-2	TRBJ2-3	.	.	TGTGCCAGCAGGTCCGACCACTTCACAGATACGCAGTATTTT	CASRSDHFTDTQYF
TRBV7-2	TRBJ2-5	.	.	TGTGCCAGCAGCCGACAGAGGTTTGGGGAGACCCAGTACTTC	CASSRQRFGETQYF
TRBV18	TRBJ2-5	.	.	TGTGCCAGCTCACCTGGGATGGGCTTCCAAGAGACCCAGTACTTC	CASSPGMGFQETQYF
TRBV2	TRBJ1-5	.	.	TGTGCCAGCAGTGAAATGGAAAGGGTTCAGCCCCAGCATTTT	CASSEMERVQPQHF
TRBV11-1	TRBJ2-7	.	TRBD2	TGTGCCAGCAGCTTAGCCAAGAGCGGGGGGGCCTACGAGCAGTACTTC	CASSLAKSGGAYEQYF
TRBV28	TRBJ2-7	.	.	TGTGCCAGCACCGAGGGGGTGTACTACGAGCAGTACTTC	CASTEGVYYEQYF
TRBV30	TRBJ1-3	.	TRBD1	TGTGCCTGGAGCGACTCACCGGGACAGGGATTAAACACCATATATTTT	CAWSDSPGQGLNTIYF
TRBV21-1	TRBJ2-5	.	.	TGTGCCAGCAGCAAAGGGGATCGGGAGCTCCAAGAGACTCAGTACTTC	CASSKGDRELQETQYF
TRBV6-6	TRBJ1-2	.	TRBD1	TGTGCCAGCAGTTATCAGGGGGATGGCTACACCTTC	CASSYQGDGYTF
TRBV6-6	TRBJ2-7	.	.	TGTGCCAGCAGTTCCGTTCGCTCCTACGAGCAGTACTTC	CASSSVRSYEQYF
TRBV10-1	TRBJ2-6	.	.	TGCGCCAGCAGTTTTGCATCAAGATCGCTCGCACAAAGTCGGGCCAACGTCCTGACTTTC	CASSFASRSLAQSRANVLTF
TRBV5-1	TRBJ2-1	.	.	TGCGCCAGCAGCTTGTGGGAGAGGAATGAGCAGTTCTTC	CASSLWERNEQFF
TRBV30	TRBJ1-5	.	.	TGTGCCTGGAGTCCATATCGGAGGGGCAATCAGCCCCAGCATTTT	CAWSPYRRGNQPQHF
TRBV18	TRBJ2-2	.	.	TGTGCCAGCTGTTCGGGCGCGAACACCGGGGAGCTGTTTTTT	CASCSGANTGELFF
TRBV30	TRBJ1-3	.	.	TGTGCCTGGACGACAGAAAGGAGGTCTGGAAACACCATATATTTT	CAWTTERRSGNTIYF
TRBV28	TRBJ1-4	.	.	TGTGCCAGCAGTTTTCCCCAGGGAAATGAAAAACTGTTTTTT	CASSFPQGNEKLFF
TRBV11-2	TRBJ2-5	.	.	TGTGCCAGCAGCTTAGCCACCACGTACCAAGAGACCCAGTACTTC	CASSLATTYQETQYF
TRBV6-5	TRBJ2-3	few	.	TGTGCCAGCAGTTCTACTTCTGATACGCAGTATTTT	CASSSTSDTQYF
TRBV4-2	TRBJ2-7	.	TRBD1	TGTGCCAGCACCCCGGACAGGGCGGGCTACGAGCAGTACTTC	CASTPDRAGYEQYF
TRBV29-1	TRBJ2-3	.	TRBD2	TGCAGCGTGGAAAGATCCTATTTTGGAGCGGGGGACACAGATACGCAGTATTTT	CSVERSYFGAGDTDTQYF
TRBV9	TRBJ2-3	.	TRBD1	TGTGCCAGCAGCGTTGAGGGGGACAGGGGGGACACAGATACGCAGTATTTT	CASSVEGDRGDTDTQYF
TRBV15	TRBJ2-6	.	.	TGTGCCACCAGCAGCAGGTCGCCTAGCGTCCTGACTTTC	CATSSRSPSVLTF
TRBV5-1	TRBJ1-4	.	.	TGCGCCAGCAGCGCGACAGTCTCAACTAATGAAAAACTGTTTTTT	CASSATVSTNEKLFF
TRBV4-2	TRBJ2-5	.	TRBD2	TGTGCCAGCAGCCAAGTCGGGCGGGGGGGTACTCAAGAGACCCAGTACTTC	CASSQVGRGGTQETQYF
TRBV7-9	TRBJ2-4	medium-sized	.	TGTGCCAGCAGCTTAAGGGGGGCAAACATTCAGTACTTC	CASSLRGANIQYF
TRBV2	TRBJ2-5	.	.	TGTGCCAGCAGCCTCGGACATCTCCAAGAGACCCAGTACTTC	CASSLGHLQETQYF
TRBV7-2	TRBJ2-2	.	TRBD2	TGTGCCAGCAGCTTACTAGCGGGAGTACCCGGGGAGCTGTTTTTT	CASSLLAGVPGELFF
TRBV18	TRBJ2-7	.	.	TGTGCCAGCTCACCCCGACAGGTTCCCGACGAGCAGTACTTC	CASSPRQVPDEQYF
TRBV5-1	TRBJ2-2	.	TRBD2	TGCGCCAGCAGCCACCAAGCGGGAGACACCGGGGAGCTGTTTTTT	CASSHQAGDTGELFF
TRBV10-3	TRBJ2-4	few	TRBD2	TGTGCCACCGCACCGGGACTAGTCGATGCCAACATTCAGTACTTC	CATAPGLVDANIQYF
TRBV30	TRBJ2-2	.	.	TGTGCCTGGAAAGGGTACTGGCGGGAGCTGTTTTTT	CAWKGYWRELFF
TRBV7-9	TRBJ1-4	few	TRBD1	TGTGCCAGCAGCTTAGGAGGGGGGACAGAGGGACTGTTTTTT	CASSLGGGTEGLFF
TRBV28	TRBJ2-7	few	TRBD1	TGTGCCAGCACTTTATGGACAGGGTCTAAGCAGTACTTC	CASTLWTGSKQYF
TRBV6-5	TRBJ2-2	.	.	TGTGCCAGCAGTTACTCGTCCACCGGGGAGCTGTTTTTT	CASSYSSTGELFF
TRBV11-2	TRBJ1-2	.	TRBD1	TGTGCCAGCAGCCCAAATAGGGGGCTCCCTAACTATGGCTACACCTTC	CASSPNRGLPNYGYTF
TRBV11-2	TRBJ2-2	.	TRBD2	TGTGCCAGCAGCCCCTCCAGCGGGAGGTTGGGACCCGGGGAGCTGTTTTTT	CASSPSSGRLGPGELFF
TRBV29-1	TRBJ2-3	.	.	TGCAGCGTTGAAGATGTGCTTGAGGGTACAGAAGATACGCAGTATTTT	CSVEDVLEGTEDTQYF
TRBV10-3	TRBJ2-7	.	TRBD1	TGTGCCATCAGGGGGACAGGAAGGGGCTACGAGCAGTACTTC	CAIRGTGRGYEQYF
TRBV6-5	TRBJ2-7	.	TRBD1	TGTGCCAGCAGTTACAGGGACAGTCCCTACGAGCAGTACTTC	CASSYRDSPYEQYF
TRBV10-3	TRBJ1-6	.	.	TGTGCCATCAGAGCTGCTCCTGGGAATAATTCACCCCTCCACTTT	CAIRAAPGNNSPLHF
TRBV6-1	TRBJ1-2	once	.	TGTGCCCGAGTAAGGACGGTCACTGGCTACACCTTC	CARVRTVTGYTF
TRBV28	TRBJ1-1	.	TRBD1	TGTGCCAGCAGTTACCAACAGGGGTACCCTGAAGCTTTCTTT	CASSYQQGYPEAFF
TRBV7-9	TRBJ2-1	.	.	TGTGCCAGCAGCTCAGACCGGGAGCAAACCCACAATGAGCAGTTCTTC	CASSSDREQTHNEQFF
TRBV5-5	TRBJ2-1	.	.	TGTGCCAGCAGCGATCCCGGGACAAGGGATGAGCAGTTCTTC	CASSDPGTRDEQFF
TRBV28	TRBJ2-3	.	.	TGTGCCAGCAGGTCACCCAGGGGAGATACGCAGTATTTT	CASRSPRGDTQYF
TRBV27	TRBJ1-1	.	.	TGTGCCAGCAGCAACCCTCAGTTCGGGAAGGACACTGAAGCTTTCTTT	CASSNPQFGKDTEAFF
TRBV6-6	TRBJ2-7	.	.	TGTGCCAGCAGTGCACTCCAGGGTGTCTACGAGCAGTACTTC	CASSALQGVYEQYF